Given below is one T cell receptor (beta chain) in context. It has no known antigen specificity. Base-call qualities are not available, and no considerably larger clone is one nucleotide away. These data originate in a study of cytomegalovirus exposure and HLA in healthy donors (dated by TCRdb to 2016 to 2017). In the study overall: According to an earlier analysis of a few hundred of the donors, 200 million or so T cells yielded 117 million unique TCR beta sequences and roughly 280 Gb of sequence data. A handful of DR-DQ haplotypes were treated as single units for association and clustering because of strong linkage in the cohort. In addition to the first cohort of 666 subjects, a separate validation cohort of some 120 different subjects was used. The later analysis used no new phenotypic data to find candidate immune exposures, relying instead on TCR beta sequences and their occurrence across donors. To predict cytomegalovirus infection status, the study brought together high-throughput TCR immunosequencing, statistical association of individual TCRs with disease status, and machine learning. An earlier analysis of nearly 600 of the donors applied high-throughput TCR beta sequencing to assess whether each TCR beta V gene segment acted as functional or pseudogenic. The study aimed to test whether cataloging public T cell receptors could reveal signatures of past pathogen exposure. An early release that covered about 600 HLA-typed donors contained approximately 300 gigabases of sequencing data and tens of millions of unique TCR sequences. Of the approximately 400 genotyped donors, over 70% fell in the genetic ancestry cluster associated with self-reported Caucasian donors. The number of donors typed differed by locus, with about 629-630 for A, B, C, DRB1 and DQB1, over 500 for DQA1, 600 to 610 for DPA1, and 472 for DPB1. In a later genetic analysis, genome-wide SNP genotypes for about 55% of the 666 donors were used, and that subset was treated as a discovery cohort. The study profiled the T cell repertoires of around 700 subjects by immunosequencing and related them to cytomegalovirus serostatus. To study patterns of TCR occurrence, a later analysis re-analyzed previously published TCR beta repertoires from around 660 donors and added high-resolution HLA genotyping. Every repertoire in the discovery cohort had been generated on one and the same sequencing platform. Alongside the repertoire data, information on donor age, sex, ethnicity and CMV serostatus was compiled. Class I and class II HLA loci were covered by the typing at four-digit resolution. Across about 380 genotyped donors of the cohort, an average of about 250,000 unique TCR beta nucleotide sequences per donor were sequenced, and around 20% of those sequences were non-productive.

Overall study outcomes, separate from this receptor: A later analysis associated 15,000 to 20,000 TCR beta sequences with specific HLA alleles at a false discovery rate of 0.05. When HLA alleles, especially DR and DQ, strongly co-occurred, TCR associations were difficult to assign to individual alleles. Because some donors lacked HLA typing at each locus, the association tests relied only on the typed subset. A cluster of highly shared sequence variants was judged likely to be a technical artifact of the sequencing pipeline. Most CMV-associated TCR beta chains appeared to be HLA-restricted in a later analysis, and the HLA associations seemed to be driven largely by CMV exposure. In a later analysis, TCR association rates were found to vary across HLA loci, with the most associated TCRs seen for DRB1 alleles and the fewest for HLA-C alleles. A later analysis reported that several top co-occurrence clusters appeared linked to parvovirus B19, influenza, CMV and Epstein-Barr virus. While some public TCRs were present in many individuals, most TCR sequences turned up only very rarely across donors. Some IMGT-functional V segments, including TRBV6-2 and TRBV6-3, could not be distinguished by the 87-base-pair reads and were therefore excluded. In the study, approximately 160 TCR beta chains were listed as associated with cytomegalovirus. In both the original and validation cohorts, the classifier was reported to diagnose cytomegalovirus status with high specificity and sensitivity. Because counts were too low, roughly 18 rarely observed V segments, including chromosome 9 orphons, were left out of the earlier analysis of roughly 600 of the donors. A further reported finding was that TCR beta sequences accurately predicted the HLA-A and HLA-B alleles for most subjects in the first cohort. A later genetic analysis reported fewer N-insertions in productive TCRs among donors in an Asian-associated ancestry cluster than the roughly 650-donor mean. For the cohort, immune exposure information was limited to CMV serostatus. The cohort was sequenced for TCR beta chains only, and without alpha or paired-chain data the features that could be detected were limited. A later analysis found that HLA-associated TCR beta chains were more clonally expanded and had lower generation probabilities than equally common non-associated chains. The presence/absence analyses assumed that sequencing depth was roughly uniform across donors, and that assumption may not be true. The authors suggested that the approach could potentially be extended to other disease states and immunological phenotypes. A later genetic analysis associated a missense DCLRE1C variant with V-gene and J-gene trimming of TCR beta chains, and an independent cohort replicated the association. Linkage disequilibrium might explain the correlated functional status among segregating V segments, but an unknown experimental factor could not be ruled out. Three of the identified cytomegalovirus-associated TCR beta chains were confirmed in vitro to be specific for cytomegalovirus antigens. Broadly in line with IMGT annotations, most TCR beta V segments showed up in productive rearrangements about 87% or about 30% of the time in an earlier analysis of roughly 590 of the donors.

Via the germline V gene, CDR1 is LGHNA and CDR2 YNFKEQ. Counted from cysteine to phenylalanine, this CDR3 has 17 amino acids. The sequence is cut down to CDR3 DNA, 51 bases in frame from base 1. The V end gives up 0 bases and the J end 2 bases, leaving 6 bases in the junction not matched to a gene. The library was built by means of the immunoSEQ multiplex PCR assay. A mixture of 60 forward primers for TCR Vbeta segments and 13 reverse primers for TCR Jbeta segments was used in the multiplex PCR. A multiplex PCR assay on genomic DNA amplified the CDR3 region of rearranged TCR beta genes. Amplified TCR beta libraries were sequenced as 87-base-pair reads on the Illumina HiSeq System. The authors' analysis ran thus. A later analysis tallied tens of millions of unique TCR beta chains across the 666 repertoires, and around 9.9 million of those chains were shared by two or more donors. Raw reads were error-corrected and collapsed into unique sequences by a nearest-neighbor algorithm in which closely related sequences were merged to remove PCR and sequencing errors. To assign V, D and J gene segments, CDR3 sequences were aligned to IMGT reference sequences. For a sequence to be retained, a match of at least six nucleotides to both a V gene segment and a J gene segment was required. Rearrangements were called productive when the CDR3 lacked stop codons and stayed in frame with V and J; all others were non-productive. Following IMGT convention, CDR3 was defined as the stretch from the second conserved V-encoded cysteine to the conserved J-encoded phenylalanine. In an earlier analysis of around 570 of the donors, sequences lacking an unambiguous match to a single V gene segment were excluded. An earlier analysis of 587 of the donors classified V segments as functional when productive rearrangements were above 56.7% and as segregating when the standard deviation between donors was above 5%. A statistical classification framework was built to diagnose cytomegalovirus status from the catalog of TCR beta chain sequences. A later analysis assigned V and J genes by comparing TCR nucleotide sequences with IMGT/GENE-DB human TR gene sequences. The TCRdist pipeline was used in a later analysis to assign CDR3 sequences and most-parsimonious VDJ recombination scenarios. In a later analysis, every TCR beta chain was defined by the combination of its CDR3 amino acid sequence and its V-gene family, and reads without a unique V-gene family were dropped. To address suspected cross-contamination and a sequencing artifact, a later analysis removed 592 highly shared, low-generation-probability nucleotide sequences. A later analysis calculated a clonal expansion index for each public chain from normalized within-repertoire ranks of inferred template counts. Generation probabilities in a later analysis came from a VDJ recombination model fitted to out-of-frame rearrangements, and those results were checked against IGoR. In a later analysis, hypergeometric tests were used to score TCR-TCR, TCR-HLA and TCR-CMV co-occurrence, with a repertoire-size bias correction applied to TCR pairs. In a later analysis, false discovery rates were estimated by permuting HLA or CMV assignments 20 times. In a later analysis, co-occurring TCRs were grouped using DBSCAN, and TCRdist sequence similarity was added for clustering within HLA-allele-positive subsets. Co-occurrence clustering excluded repertoires with fewer than 30,000 or more than 120,000 public chains, plus five with anomalous nucleotide sharing. In its TCRdb copy, this immuneACCESS table keeps in-frame sequences only and misses some clones. Where compared with another copy, unresolved V genes explain less than half of these, and the others have no known cause. V, J and clone size are those of that table, while D and trimming were read from the DNA. For this sample the table gives roughly 93,000 clones, of which around 76% were detected only once. Of the sample, roughly 8.3% is held by the ten largest clones.

The cohort was made up of 666 healthy bone marrow donors. Cohort members were all nominally healthy when sampled, although unrecorded immune exposures were likely present. CMV serostatus was recorded as positive for around 300 and negative for 352 of the 666 cohort members, whereas no CMV serostatus was recorded for the donor in question. A peripheral blood sample was provided by each donor, and peripheral blood mononuclear cells were used for TCR beta sequencing. Genomic DNA extraction from the blood cell samples was performed with the Qiagen DNeasy Blood Extraction Kit. The sequencing sample was made of PBMCs. The V and J genes are TRBV4-2 and TRBJ2-1, and TRBD1 matches 8 of the central bases. This TCR was sampled from a human donor in good health. The nucleotide sequence is TGTGCCAGCAGCCAAGAGCCTACAGGGGGAACCTACAATGAGCAGTTCTTC. This gives the protein CASSQEPTGGTYNEQFF.